These T cell receptor beta chains were read from a single sample in a study of technical replicates of blood from a few donors. TCRdb keeps only in-frame clones here, not all; method: immunoSEQ multiplex PCR. Counted here are 60,000 or so clones, around 87% occurring once; the ten biggest clones make up approximately 4.7%. The sequencing input was PBMCs. Receptors were obtained from a human donor in good health. Some clones in this sample may be carry-over from other donors' samples. Each CDR3 is given with its conserved first and last residue. The D gene is left open where the match is weak. The size entry is marked missing in some rows and otherwise reads once, few, many or a size class.

cdr3_aa | cdr3_nt | v_call | d_call | j_call | clone_size
CASSLGVGLNEQYF | TGTGCCAGTAGCCTCGGGGTGGGGTTGAACGAGCAGTACTTC | TRBV19 | . | TRBJ2-7 | .
CASSSPGLAYEQYF | TGCGCCAGCAGTTCGCCGGGACTAGCCTACGAGCAGTACTTC | TRBV5-1 | TRBD2 | TRBJ2-7 | few
CASRRQGGSGTDTQYF | TGCGCCAGCAGACGACAGGGCGGTTCTGGCACAGATACGCAGTATTTT | TRBV5-1 | TRBD1 | TRBJ2-3 | .
CASSQDRRETQYF | TGCGCCAGCAGCCAAGATAGGAGAGAGACCCAGTACTTC | TRBV4-3 | . | TRBJ2-5 | .
CAWRASPFSGNTIYF | TGTGCCTGGAGGGCCTCGCCTTTCTCTGGAAACACCATATATTTT | TRBV30 | . | TRBJ1-3 | .
CASSSGHSVTYEQYF | TGTGCCAGCAGCTCCGGACACTCAGTTACCTACGAGCAGTACTTC | TRBV2 | . | TRBJ2-7 | .
CASSETTGDNSPLHF | TGTGCCAGCAGCGAAACTACAGGGGATAATTCACCCCTCCACTTT | TRBV9 | TRBD1 | TRBJ1-6 | .
CASSLEGTDFLRGYTF | TGCGCCAGCAGCTTGGAAGGGACAGACTTCCTTCGGGGCTACACCTTC | TRBV5-1 | TRBD1 | TRBJ1-2 | .
CASSEGLAGNNEQFF | TGTGCCAGCAGTGAAGGACTAGCGGGGAACAATGAGCAGTTCTTC | TRBV6-4 | TRBD2 | TRBJ2-1 | .
CASTAGGGYNEQFF | TGCGCCAGCACAGCGGGAGGAGGCTACAATGAGCAGTTCTTC | TRBV5-1 | TRBD2 | TRBJ2-1 | few
CASSGAGEGPDTQYF | TGTGCCAGCAGTGGAGCGGGAGAGGGTCCAGATACGCAGTATTTT | TRBV6-1 | TRBD2 | TRBJ2-3 | .
CASSQDPAPNTEAFF | TGCGCCAGCAGCCAAGATCCAGCGCCGAACACTGAAGCTTTCTTT | TRBV4-1 | . | TRBJ1-1 | .
CASTRGGIGQPQHF | TGTGCCAGTACCCGGGGAGGGATCGGTCAGCCCCAGCATTTT | TRBV19 | . | TRBJ1-5 | .
CASSLNQGRQFF | TGTGCCAGCAGCTTAAATCAGGGCAGGCAGTTCTTC | TRBV7-3 | . | TRBJ2-1 | .
CASSSGHSTGELFF | TGTGCCAGCAGCTCGGGACATAGCACCGGGGAGCTGTTTTTT | TRBV7-7 | . | TRBJ2-2 | .
CASSFGGSTEAFF | TGTGCCAGCAGCTTCGGGGGGAGCACTGAAGCTTTCTTT | TRBV7-3 | . | TRBJ1-1 | .
CASSPPTGLKYGYTF | TGTGCCAGCTCACCACCGACAGGGCTGAAGTATGGCTACACCTTC | TRBV18 | TRBD1 | TRBJ1-2 | .
CASTGQGNYGYTF | TGTGCCAGTACCGGACAGGGCAACTATGGCTACACCTTC | TRBV19 | TRBD1 | TRBJ1-2 | .
CSVEGGLAYEQYF | TGCAGCGTTGAAGGGGGACTGGCCTACGAGCAGTACTTC | TRBV29-1 | . | TRBJ2-7 | once
CASSLAGQGRGYTF | TGTGCCAGCAGTTTAGCGGGACAGGGGCGCGGCTACACCTTC | TRBV6-5 | TRBD1 | TRBJ1-2 | once